The 31 T cell receptor beta chains below come from one sample, sequenced in a study of control samples from healthy donors and cancer patients. Some clones are missing from TCRdb's copy, which holds only in-frame ones; the method was immunoSEQ multiplex PCR. Here the sample spans under 200,000 clones, 85% to 95% being singletons. The specimen sequenced was blood. The receptors were gathered from a woman aged 60-75 years in good health.

The V and J genes are TRBV7-2 and TRBJ2-7; 10 bases match TRBD1. The trim removed 1 base at V and 4 bases at J, leaving 7 bases unmatched. Germline CDR1 reads SGHTA; CDR2 reads FQGNSA. The CDR3 loop spans 16 amino acids. CDR3 in amino acids: CASSLVPGTGEYEQYF. CDR3 bases: TGTGCCAGCAGCTTAGTGCCCGGGACAGGGGAGTACGAGCAGTACTTC.

The V and J genes are TRBV7-9 and TRBJ1-4; D might be TRBD1 (6 bases). Trimming shortened V by 5 bases and J by 0 bases, and 10 bases separated the two germline ends. Germline CDR1 SEHNR, CDR2 FQNEAQ (reference sequence). This CDR3 region has 15 residues. The CDR3 nucleotides read TGTGCCAGCAGCACCGGACAGTCAACTAATGAAAAACTGTTTTTT. It yields the protein CASSTGQSTNEKLFF.

The chain joins TRBV5-4 to TRBJ2-1, with 7 bases matching TRBD1. This CDR3 is 15 amino acids long. Germline trimming cut 0 bases from V and 4 bases from J; bases unmatched to any gene: 4. CDR1 and CDR2 from the germline V gene are SGHNT and YYREEE (reference sequence). CDR3 sequence: CASSLAPTGYNEQFF. The CDR3 DNA is TGTGCCAGCAGCTTGGCCCCGACAGGGTACAATGAGCAGTTCTTC. Variable domain in full (rest from reference TRBV5-4 and TRBJ2-1): ETGVTQSPTHLIKTRGQQVTLRCSSQSGHNTVSWYQQALGQGPQFIFQYYREEENGRGNFPPRFSGLQFPNYSSELNVNALELDDSALYLCASSLAPTGYNEQFFGPGTRLTVL.

A single count supports this clone. The chain uses TRBV19 and TRBJ2-7; possible D gene TRBD1, 6 bases. Trimming stripped 3 bases from V and 5 bases from J, with 8 bases between. From germline, CDR1 is LNHDA and CDR2 SQIVND (reference sequence). The CDR3 runs to 12 residues. The CDR3 DNA is TGTGCCAGTAGTATTGCAGGGGACGAGCAGTACTTC. Protein sequence: CASSIAGDEQYF.

V is TRBV5-1 and J is TRBJ1-1, with D tentatively TRBD1 (5 bases). The length of the CDR3 is 14 residues. The germline V gene has CDR1 SGHRS and CDR2 YFSETQ. V lost 3 bases to trimming and J lost 1 base, with 10 bases between them. The CDR3, as DNA: TGCGCCAGCAGCTCCCTAAGGGGGAACACTGAAGCTTTCTTT. Translated: CASSSLRGNTEAFF. Complete variable domain (other parts from reference TRBV5-1 and TRBJ1-1): KAGVTQTPRYLIKTRGQQVTLSCSPISGHRSVSWYQQTPGQGLQFLFEYFSETQRNKGNFPGRFSGRQFSNSRSEMNVSTLELGDSALYLCASSSLRGNTEAFFGQGTRLTVV.

The chain joins TRBV24-1 to TRBJ2-3; either TRBD1 or TRBD2 may supply D (6 bases each). The CDR3 totals 14 residues. V was trimmed by 3 bases and J by 4 bases, leaving 10 bases between them. CDR1 and CDR2 from the germline V gene are KGHDR and SFDVKD. CDR3 sequence: CATSDPGASDTQYF. CDR3 nucleotide sequence: TGTGCCACCAGTGATCCGGGGGCCTCAGATACGCAGTATTTT.

This chain links TRBV18 with TRBJ2-3; 9 positions agree with TRBD2. Trimming cost V 3 bases and J 6 bases; bases outside gene matches: 4. This CDR3 is built from 14 residues. Germline CDR1 reads KGHSH; CDR2 reads LQKENI. CDR3: CASSPGLASDTQYF. The CDR3 DNA follows: TGTGCCAGCTCACCGGGACTAGCATCGGATACGCAGTATTTT.

The chain uses TRBV12-3 or TRBV12-4 and TRBJ1-2; TRBD1 matches 7 bases. The junction had 4 bases not matched to a gene; V was cut back by 4 bases and J by 8 bases. CDR3 length equals 12 residues. The CDR3 spells CASSSNRGGYTF. Written as DNA, the CDR3 is TGTGCCAGCAGTTCGAACAGGGGAGGCTACACCTTC.

The table lists this clone with a count of one. This chain links TRBV7-2 with TRBJ2-2; D remains ambiguous. Germline V CDR1 and CDR2: SGHTA, FQGNSA. The CDR3 has 14 amino acids. V was clipped by 2 bases and J by 2 bases, with 6 bases between them. CDR3 residues: CASSLNPNTGELFF. The DNA for the CDR3 is TGTGCCAGCAGCTTAAATCCCAACACCGGGGAGCTGTTTTTT. The variable domain in full, completed from reference TRBV7-2 and TRBJ2-2, reads GAGVSQSPSNKVTEKGKDVELRCDPISGHTALYWYRQSLGQGLEFLIYFQGNSAPDKSGLPSDRFSAERTGGSVSTLTIQRTQQEDSAVYLCASSLNPNTGELFFGEGSRLTVL.

The chain carries TRBV3-1 (or the pseudogene TRBV3-2) and TRBJ1-5, with a possible D match to TRBD1 (5 bases). Trimming stripped 2 bases from V and 7 bases from J, with 9 bases between. CDR1 is LGHDT, CDR2 YNNKEL, per germline (reference sequence). The CDR3 loop spans 13 amino acids. CDR3 nucleotides: TGTGCCAGCAGCCAACAGGGAGCCCAGCCCCAGCATTTT. It is translated as CASSQQGAQPQHF.

The chain uses TRBV5-4 and TRBJ1-2; 10 nucleotides match TRBD1. The V and J ends lost 5 bases and 4 bases, in that order; junction bases with no gene match: 8. Germline lookup yields CDR1 SGHNT and CDR2 YYREEE (reference sequence). This CDR3 comprises 15 residues. CDR3 in amino acids: CASSRGQGGSYGYTF. CDR3 in DNA: TGTGCCAGCAGTCGTGGACAGGGGGGATCCTATGGCTACACCTTC.

V gene TRBV9 combines with J gene TRBJ1-6; TRBD1 matches 9 bases. J lost 3 bases, V lost 3 bases, and 4 bases had no gene match. Germline V gene data show CDR1 as SGDLS and CDR2 as YYNGEE. The CDR3 totals 16 residues. CDR3 region: CASSASGQGYNSPLHF. CDR3 nucleotide sequence: TGTGCCAGCAGCGCCTCGGGACAGGGCTATAATTCACCCCTCCACTTT.

The rearrangement joins TRBV5-6 to TRBJ2-5, with 9 nucleotides matching TRBD2. Germline V gives CDR1 SGHDT, CDR2 YYEEEE. This CDR3 region has 16 residues. Germline trimming cut 2 bases from V and 7 bases from J; bases unmatched to any gene: 12. CDR3 in DNA: TGTGCCAGCAGCTTTGTTGTGACTAGCGGCCCTGGGACCCAGTACTTC. Translated: CASSFVVTSGPGTQYF.

V and J are TRBV5-6 and TRBJ1-5; no reliable D call. This CDR3 comprises 15 residues. Between the trimmed V and J ends, which lost 1 base and 0 bases, there was a span of 8 bases. Looked up from germline, CDR1 is SGHDT and CDR2 is YYEEEE. The CDR3 sequence: CASSLFDLSNQPQHF. The CDR3 DNA reads as TGTGCCAGCAGCTTGTTTGATCTTAGCAATCAGCCCCAGCATTTT.

This clone was seen a handful of times. The rearrangement joins TRBV29-1 to TRBJ1-1; D call uncertain. V was cut by 0 bases and J by 4 bases, with 15 bases left in between. Germline CDR1 reads SQVTM; CDR2 reads ANQGSEA. This CDR3 contains 15 residues. The CDR3 sequence is CSVEDVWQRVTEAFF. For the CDR3, the DNA is TGCAGCGTTGAAGATGTTTGGCAAAGGGTCACTGAAGCTTTCTTT. The variable domain in full, with the rest retrieved from reference TRBV29-1 and TRBJ1-1, is SAVISQKPSRDICQRGTSLTIQCQVDSQVTMMFWYRQQPGQSLTLIATANQGSEATYESGFVIDKFPISRPNLTFSTLTVSNMSPEDSSIYLCSVEDVWQRVTEAFFGQGTRLTVV.

To note about this clone: The sample holds other DNA sequences that translate to the same CDR3. The chain recombines TRBV7-9 with TRBJ1-1; D possibly corresponds to TRBD1 (5 bases). In germline, CDR1 is SEHNR, CDR2 FQNEAQ (reference sequence). This CDR3 region has 18 residues. Trimming cost V 1 base and J 3 bases, with 21 bases left between them. As DNA, the CDR3 is TGTGCCAGCAGCTTAGAAGGGCGAGGGCGGGGGATATACACTGAAGCTTTCTTT. It is translated as CASSLEGRGRGIYTEAFF. The whole variable domain, remainder taken from reference TRBV7-9 and TRBJ1-1, is DTGVSQNPRHKITKRGQNVTFRCDPISEHNRLYWYRQTLGQGPEFLTYFQNEAQLEKSRLLSDRFSAERPKGSFSTLEIQRTEQGDSAMYLCASSLEGRGRGIYTEAFFGQGTRLTVV.

The J gene is TRBJ1-5, the V gene TRBV29-1; no definite D call. Germline CDR1 is SQVTM and CDR2 is ANQGSEA. V lost 4 bases and J 2 bases, leaving 15 bases between the germline ends. The CDR3 has 15 amino acids. The CDR3, as DNA: TGCAGCGTTGCGGACGGAATCTTGGGCAATCAGCCCCAGCATTTT. Amino acids: CSVADGILGNQPQHF.

The J gene is TRBJ1-6, the V gene TRBV6-5; D is perhaps TRBD1 (5 bases). Germline lookup yields CDR1 MNHEY and CDR2 SVGAGI. The CDR3 sequence is 14 residues long. Trimming pared 6 bases from V and 11 bases from J, leaving 17 bases between. As DNA, the CDR3 is TGTGCCAGCAGCAATACGACGGGGGGGACACCCCTCCACTTT. It is translated as CASSNTTGGTPLHF.

The V and J genes are TRBV4-2 and TRBJ1-1; D remains unclear. Germline values: CDR1 LGHNA, CDR2 YNFKEQ. V was pared by 0 bases and J by 5 bases, with 13 bases between. This CDR3 spans 15 amino acids. CDR3 in DNA: TGTGCCAGCAGCCAAGATCCCACGGGAAGGACTGAAGCTTTCTTT. Residues: CASSQDPTGRTEAFF.

This chain uses TRBV5-4 with TRBJ1-1, with 12 bases aligning to TRBD1. This CDR3 region has 14 residues. Trimming cost V 2 bases and J 7 bases; bases outside gene matches: 3. CDR1 SGHNT and CDR2 YYREEE come from the germline V gene (reference sequence). The CDR3 protein is CASSFWDRGHEAFF. Written as DNA, the CDR3 is TGTGCCAGCAGCTTTTGGGACAGGGGGCATGAAGCTTTCTTT.

The V gene is TRBV5-1, the J gene TRBJ2-5, with 7 bases identical to TRBD1. This CDR3 has 14 amino acids. Germline lookup yields CDR1 SGHRS and CDR2 YFSETQ. V shed 3 bases and J 4 bases; nucleotides not matched to a gene: 6. DNA for the CDR3: TGCGCCAGCAGCTCGACAGGGAGTGGAGAGACCCAGTACTTC. This encodes CASSSTGSGETQYF.

The rearrangement joins TRBV18 to TRBJ1-1; 11 nucleotides agree with TRBD1. In germline, CDR1 is KGHSH, CDR2 LQKENI. CDR3 length equals 16 residues. V lost 2 bases and J lost 1; bases outside the gene matches: 3. CDR3: CASSPRTGGQNTEAFF. In DNA form, the CDR3 reads TGTGCCAGCTCACCAAGGACAGGGGGCCAGAACACTGAAGCTTTCTTT.

V and J are TRBV29-1 and TRBJ1-6; D might be TRBD1 (6 bases). This CDR3 region has 20 residues. V lost 0 bases, J lost 0 bases, and 21 bases lay in between. Germline loops: CDR1 SQVTM, CDR2 ANQGSEA. The CDR3 region has the DNA TGCAGCGTTGAAGATCGCGTGGAGACAGGTCCTTTCTCCTATAATTCACCCCTCCACTTT. Residues: CSVEDRVETGPFSYNSPLHF.

The table lists this clone with a count of one. V usage is TRBV2 and J usage is TRBJ1-5, with no clear D. V lost 4 bases, J lost 2 bases, and 12 bases lay in between. The CDR3 consists of 15 residues. CDR1 is SNHLY and CDR2 is FYNNEI in the germline V gene. CDR3 nucleotides: TGTGCCAGCAGTGTGGGCCCCCGGGGCAATCAGCCCCAGCATTTT. Translating it yields CASSVGPRGNQPQHF.

The chain joins TRBV9 to TRBJ1-3; D possibly corresponds to TRBD1 (5 bases). The V and J ends lost 0 bases and 4 bases respectively, with 14 bases between them. The CDR3 contains 16 residues. CDR1 is SGDLS and CDR2 is YYNGEE in the germline V gene. CDR3 DNA sequence: TGTGCCAGCAGCGTAGCTATAGGGGTGGCGGGAAACACCATATATTTT. Encoded protein: CASSVAIGVAGNTIYF. The full variable domain, its missing parts supplied by reference TRBV9 and TRBJ1-3, is DSGVTQTPKHLITATGQRVTLRCSPRSGDLSVYWYQQSLDQGLQFLIQYYNGEERAKGNILERFSAQQFPDLHSELNLSSLELGDSALYFCASSVAIGVAGNTIYFGEGSWLTVV.

V usage is TRBV5-3 and J usage is TRBJ1-3; 9 nucleotides match TRBD1. TRBV5-3 is placed among ORFs of uncertain function. V gave up 3 bases and J gave up 4 bases; unmatched junction bases: 8. The CDR3 consists of 16 residues. The CDR3 coding sequence is TGTGCCAGAAGCTCAGGACAGGGGCGCATCGGAAACACCATATATTTT. This codes for CARSSGQGRIGNTIYF.

The rearrangement joins TRBV19 to TRBJ1-5, with D possibly TRBD1 on 5 matching bases. V shed 3 bases and J shed 6 bases, with 9 bases lying between them. This CDR3 has 13 residues. Germline lookup yields CDR1 LNHDA and CDR2 SQIVND (reference sequence). The CDR3 DNA sequence: TGTGCCAGTAGTATGGGGGTAATTCAGCCCCAGCATTTT. Its protein is CASSMGVIQPQHF.

The V and J genes are TRBV27 and TRBJ1-4; D gene uncertain. V shed 3 bases and J shed 0 bases, with 8 bases lying between them. Germline lookup yields CDR1 MNHEY and CDR2 SMNVEV (reference sequence). The CDR3 is made up of 15 amino acids. CDR3: CASSFMGATNEKLFF. CDR3 nucleotides: TGTGCCAGCAGTTTTATGGGTGCAACTAATGAAAAACTGTTTTTT.

The rearrangement joins TRBV12-3 or TRBV12-4 to TRBJ1-5; the match to TRBD1 covers 8 bases. The V gene end was trimmed by 6 bases and the J gene end by 7 bases; junction bases not matched to a gene: 2. This CDR3 has 12 amino acids. CDR3 sequence (DNA): TGTGCCAGCAGCTCAGGGGGCCAGCCCCAGCATTTT. Translated, it gives CASSSGGQPQHF.

The V call is TRBV5-1, the J call TRBJ1-1; TRBD1 might be the D (5 bases). V was cut by 3 bases and J by 1 base, with 7 bases left in between. The CDR3 sequence is 13 residues long. The V gene's germline CDR1 is SGHRS and CDR2 YFSETQ. The CDR3, as DNA: TGCGCCAGCAGCTGGGGCGCGAACACTGAAGCTTTCTTT. Its protein is CASSWGANTEAFF.

J is TRBJ2-7 and V is TRBV6-5; TRBD1 matches 8 bases. CDR3 length: 15 residues. V dropped 6 bases and J dropped 2; count of bases not matched to a gene: 9. Germline lookup yields CDR1 MNHEY and CDR2 SVGAGI. The CDR3 sequence: CASSLYWTGPYEQYF. The CDR3 DNA reads TGTGCCAGCAGCCTCTATTGGACAGGGCCCTACGAGCAGTACTTC.